Sequencing of this T cell receptor beta chain was carried out in a study of blood T cell repertoires in COVID-19. Germline CDR1 LGHDT, CDR2 YNNKEL (reference sequence). The CDR3 runs to 14 residues. V gave up 8 bases and J gave up 1 base, with 9 bases separating them. Only in-frame clones appear in the TCRdb table, and some are missing; sequencing was by immunoSEQ multiplex PCR. The table includes roughly 310,000 clones, about 91% detected once. This TCR was recovered from a woman aged 40 to 50 who had recovered from COVID-19. The chain is built from TRBV3-1 (or the pseudogene TRBV3-2) and TRBJ2-6, with D unclear. Sequences were obtained from PBMCs or T cells enriched from blood (not recorded which). CDR3 protein: CASAQRSGANVLTF. CDR3 coding DNA: TGTGCCAGCGCCCAACGGTCTGGGGCCAACGTCCTGACTTTC.